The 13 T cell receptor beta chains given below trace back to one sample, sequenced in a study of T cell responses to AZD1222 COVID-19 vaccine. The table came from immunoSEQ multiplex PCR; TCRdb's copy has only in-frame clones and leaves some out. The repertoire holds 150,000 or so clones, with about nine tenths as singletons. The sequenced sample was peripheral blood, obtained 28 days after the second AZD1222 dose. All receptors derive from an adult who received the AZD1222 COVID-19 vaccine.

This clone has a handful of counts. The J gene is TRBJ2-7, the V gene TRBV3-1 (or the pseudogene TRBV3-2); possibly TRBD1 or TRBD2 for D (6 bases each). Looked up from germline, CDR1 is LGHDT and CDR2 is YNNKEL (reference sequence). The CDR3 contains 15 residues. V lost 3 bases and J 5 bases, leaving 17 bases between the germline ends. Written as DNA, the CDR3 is TGTGCCAGCAGCCATAGTCCGGGGGCCCAGAACGAGCAGTACTTC. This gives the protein CASSHSPGAQNEQYF.

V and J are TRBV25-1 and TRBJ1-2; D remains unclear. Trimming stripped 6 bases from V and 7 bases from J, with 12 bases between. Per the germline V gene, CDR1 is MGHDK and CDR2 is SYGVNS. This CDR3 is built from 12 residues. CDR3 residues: CASRAGSSGYTF. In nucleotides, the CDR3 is TGTGCCAGCAGGGCAGGATCTTCTGGCTACACCTTC.

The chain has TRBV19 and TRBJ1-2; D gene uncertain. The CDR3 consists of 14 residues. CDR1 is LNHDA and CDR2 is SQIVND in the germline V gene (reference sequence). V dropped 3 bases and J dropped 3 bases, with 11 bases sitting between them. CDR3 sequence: CASSITAIHYGYTF. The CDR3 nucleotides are TGTGCCAGTAGTATTACCGCCATCCACTATGGCTACACCTTC.

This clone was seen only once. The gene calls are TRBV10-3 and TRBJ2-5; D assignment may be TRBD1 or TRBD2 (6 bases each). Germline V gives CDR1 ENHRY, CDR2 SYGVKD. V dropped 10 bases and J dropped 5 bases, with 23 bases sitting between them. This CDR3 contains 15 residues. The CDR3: CATAQGSGEMETQYF. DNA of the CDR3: TGTGCCACCGCACAGGGTAGCGGAGAAATGGAGACCCAGTACTTC.

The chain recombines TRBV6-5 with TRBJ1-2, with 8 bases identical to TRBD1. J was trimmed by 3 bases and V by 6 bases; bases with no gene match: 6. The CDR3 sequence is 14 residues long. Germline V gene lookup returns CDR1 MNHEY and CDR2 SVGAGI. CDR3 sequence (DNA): TGTGCCAGCAGCCTCGGACAGGGCTACTATGGCTACACCTTC. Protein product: CASSLGQGYYGYTF.

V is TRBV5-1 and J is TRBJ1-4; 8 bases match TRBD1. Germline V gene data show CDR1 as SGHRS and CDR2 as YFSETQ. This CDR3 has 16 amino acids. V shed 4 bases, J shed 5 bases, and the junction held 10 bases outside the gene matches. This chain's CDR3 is CASSLVGTGGNEKLFF. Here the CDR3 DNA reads TGCGCCAGCAGCCTGGTCGGGACAGGAGGAAATGAAAAACTGTTTTTT.

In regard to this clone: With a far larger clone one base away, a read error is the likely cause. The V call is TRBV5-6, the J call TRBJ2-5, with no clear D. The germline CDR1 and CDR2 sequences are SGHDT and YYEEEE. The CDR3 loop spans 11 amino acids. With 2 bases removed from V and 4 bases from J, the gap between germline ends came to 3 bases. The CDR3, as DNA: TGTGCCAGCAGCTTCGGAGAGACCCAGTACTTC. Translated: CASSFGETQYF.

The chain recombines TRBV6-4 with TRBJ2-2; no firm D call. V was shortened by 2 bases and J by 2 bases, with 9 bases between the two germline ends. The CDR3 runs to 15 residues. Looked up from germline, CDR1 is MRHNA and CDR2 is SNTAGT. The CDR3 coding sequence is TGTGCCAGCAGTGACGCCACATTAAACACCGGGGAGCTGTTTTTT. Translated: CASSDATLNTGELFF.

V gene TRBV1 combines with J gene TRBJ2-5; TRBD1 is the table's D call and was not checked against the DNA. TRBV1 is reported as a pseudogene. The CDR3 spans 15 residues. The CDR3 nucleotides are TGCACCAGCAGCGAGCTAGCAGGGGAGACGGAGACCCAGTACTTC. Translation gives CTSSELAGETETQYF.

The CDR3: CASSLAGTGTRGDETQYF. For the CDR3, the DNA is TGCGCCAGCAGCTTGGCCGGGACAGGGACAAGAGGGGACGAGACCCAGTACTTC. The chain uses TRBV5-1 and TRBJ2-5; 9 positions match TRBD1. From germline, CDR1 is SGHRS and CDR2 YFSETQ. This CDR3 spans 18 amino acids. Trimming removed 0 bases from V and 5 bases from J; junction bases left unmatched: 14.

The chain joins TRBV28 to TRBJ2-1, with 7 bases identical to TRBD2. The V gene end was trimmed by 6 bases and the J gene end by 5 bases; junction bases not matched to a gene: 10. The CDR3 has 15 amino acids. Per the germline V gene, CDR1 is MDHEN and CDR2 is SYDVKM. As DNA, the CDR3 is TGTGCCAGCAGCCCTCCGAGAGCGGGGAACAATGAGCAGTTCTTC. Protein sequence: CASSPPRAGNNEQFF.

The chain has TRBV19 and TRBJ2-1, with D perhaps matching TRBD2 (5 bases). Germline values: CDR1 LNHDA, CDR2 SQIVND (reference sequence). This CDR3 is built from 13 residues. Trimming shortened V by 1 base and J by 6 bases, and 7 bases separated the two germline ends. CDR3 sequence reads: CASSIVGSNEQFF. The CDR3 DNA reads TGTGCCAGTAGTATAGTGGGGAGCAATGAGCAGTTCTTC.

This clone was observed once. The CDR3 sequence is CASSDLRGPGNTIYF. The CDR3 DNA follows: TGTGCCAGCAGCGACCTCAGGGGGCCTGGAAACACCATATATTTT. The V gene is TRBV7-6, the J gene TRBJ1-3; 8 nucleotides line up with TRBD1. With V trimmed by 5 bases and J by 2 bases, 5 bases remained unmatched. CDR1 is SGHVS, CDR2 FNYEAQ, per germline. The CDR3 extends over 15 amino acids.